These 10 T cell receptor beta chains share one sample of origin, sequenced in a study of shared clonotypes between healthy human individuals. The naive CD8 population came from CD45RO-negative cells selected for CCR7, without terminally differentiated effector memory CD45RA+ cells. The data were produced by immunoSEQ multiplex PCR, yet TCRdb's version contains in-frame clones alone and is incomplete. The sample includes 760,000 or so clones, around 96% seen only once; the top ten take around 0.21%. The material sequenced was naive CD8+ T cells sorted from blood. Receptor source: a man aged 25 to 45 in good health.

About this clone: This may be a read error: a much more frequent sequence differs by one nucleotide. The same CDR3 is also encoded by other DNA sequences in this sample. This chain joins TRBV28 and TRBJ2-3; D is unresolved. The ends were cut back, 3 bases at V and 6 bases at J, with 4 bases in the middle. Looked up from germline, CDR1 is MDHEN and CDR2 is SYDVKM. The CDR3 has 11 amino acids. The CDR3 loop is CASSFTDTQYF. The DNA of the CDR3 is TGTGCCAGCAGTTTCACCGATACGCAGTATTTT.

The chain uses TRBV6-5 and TRBJ2-7; 12 nucleotides align to TRBD2. The V and J ends lost 7 bases and 3 bases, in that order; junction bases with no gene match: 4. The CDR3 loop spans 14 amino acids. Germline CDR1 reads MNHEY; CDR2 reads SVGAGI. The CDR3 here is CASTWTSGNYEQYF. The CDR3 nucleotides read TGTGCCAGCACTTGGACTAGCGGGAACTACGAGCAGTACTTC.

V gene TRBV7-9 combines with J gene TRBJ2-1; the match to TRBD2 covers 13 bases. The CDR3 contains 17 residues. Losses at the gene ends were 4 bases for V and 6 bases for J; bases not matched to a gene: 9. Germline V CDR1 and CDR2: SEHNR, FQNEAQ (reference sequence). CDR3 bases: TGTGCCAGCAGCTCCGCAACTAGCGGGAGGGCCTCCAATGAGCAGTTCTTC. It translates to CASSSATSGRASNEQFF.

The V gene is TRBV29-1, the J gene TRBJ2-3; no clear D gene. Germline V lookup: CDR1 SQVTM, CDR2 ANQGSEA. V lost 6 bases to trimming and J lost 4 bases, with 14 bases between them. The CDR3 extends over 13 amino acids. The CDR3: CSVIPWSADTQYF. The CDR3 DNA reads as TGCAGCGTCATTCCCTGGAGCGCAGATACGCAGTATTTT.

This clone has just one count. The chain uses TRBV10-3 and TRBJ2-7; 7 nucleotides match TRBD2. V was pared by 4 bases and J by 4 bases, with 4 bases of the junction left unmatched. The CDR3 has 13 amino acids. Germline V lookup: CDR1 ENHRY, CDR2 SYGVKD. CDR3 amino acids: CAISASGTYEQYF. CDR3 in DNA: TGTGCCATCAGTGCGAGCGGGACGTACGAGCAGTACTTC.

The rearrangement joins TRBV7-9 to TRBJ2-3; 9 nucleotides agree with TRBD1. V lost 2 bases, J lost 4 bases, and 7 bases stayed unmatched. CDR3 length: 16 residues. Germline V CDR1 and CDR2: SEHNR, FQNEAQ (reference sequence). The CDR3 coding sequence is TGTGCCAGCAGCTTAACGGGACAGGGTGTCGCAGATACGCAGTATTTT. The encoded protein is CASSLTGQGVADTQYF.

Comments on this clone: This specimen includes other DNA sequences encoding the same CDR3. J is TRBJ2-7 and V is TRBV19, with D possibly matching TRBD2 (5 bases). Trimming pared 1 base from V and 4 bases from J, leaving 8 bases between. From germline, CDR1 is LNHDA and CDR2 SQIVND (reference sequence). This CDR3 spans 13 amino acids. Here the CDR3 DNA reads TGTGCCAGTAGTATAGGAACGGGATACGAGCAGTACTTC. Its translation is CASSIGTGYEQYF.

The J gene is TRBJ2-7, the V gene TRBV27; unclear D gene. The V gene lost 5 bases and the J gene lost 2 bases, with 16 bases spanning the gap. CDR3 size: 15 residues. Per the germline V gene, CDR1 is MNHEY and CDR2 is SMNVEV (reference sequence). The CDR3 loop reads CASSKARAGPYEQYF. CDR3 in DNA: TGTGCCAGCAGTAAGGCCCGGGCAGGACCCTACGAGCAGTACTTC.

The J gene is TRBJ2-7, the V gene TRBV29-1; 8 positions match TRBD1. The CDR3 consists of 15 residues. The V and J ends lost 1 base and 4 bases, in that order; junction bases with no gene match: 9. Germline loops: CDR1 SQVTM, CDR2 ANQGSEA. In DNA form, the CDR3 reads TGCAGCGTTGAAGGACTACCGGGACAGGAATACGAGCAGTACTTC. This codes for CSVEGLPGQEYEQYF.

A single count supports this clone. Other DNA sequences from this sample encode an identical CDR3 as well. The chain recombines TRBV15 with TRBJ1-1, with a possible D match to TRBD1 (5 bases). In germline, CDR1 is LNHNV, CDR2 YYDKDF (reference sequence). V lost 0 bases, J lost 0 bases, and 8 bases lay in between. The CDR3 has 15 amino acids. CDR3 nucleotide sequence: TGTGCCACCAGCAGAGACAGGGCAGTGAACACTGAAGCTTTCTTT. Its translation is CATSRDRAVNTEAFF.